The sequence of this T cell receptor (beta chain) was determined in a study of blood T cell repertoires in COVID-19. Deletions cut 7 bases from V and 4 bases from J, with 17 bases between. Germline loops: CDR1 MGHRA, CDR2 YSYEKL. The CDR3 contains 16 residues. Authors' methods: Reference gene primer amplification gave estimated nucleated cell counts. Repertoires were generated with immunoSEQ multiplex PCR, while TCRdb's copy carries only in-frame clones and drops some. The DNA was the basis for D and trimming; V, J and clone size are from that table. The sample carries hundreds of thousands of clones, around nine tenths recorded once. Patients of the Seattle cohort, enrolled during active infection, were followed longitudinally.

This receptor was obtained from a woman between 45 and 60 years old with COVID-19, enrolled during active disease. The rearrangement uses TRBV4-1 and TRBJ1-6; the D is unclear. The sequenced sample consisted of peripheral blood. For the CDR3, the DNA is TGCGCCAGCACAGAGGCCCCACAATTTTATAATTCACCCCTCCACTTT. It specifies CASTEAPQFYNSPLHF.